The clone carrying this T cell receptor beta chain has at least ten counts. The data originate from a study of T cells in Graves' hyperthyroidism and ophthalmopathy. RNA transcripts served as the template for amplifying TCR beta CDR3 regions. Researchers ran a first-round RT-PCR on the TCR CDR3 using the HTBI primer set. One entry per CDR3 protein results from TCRdb running MiXCR on the multiplex PCR reads. The data show roughly 420,000 distinct CDR3 sequences, roughly an eighth seen once. The CDR3 spans 15 residues. V lost 7 bases and J lost 2; bases outside the gene matches: 9. Germline assignment: CDR1 MDHEN and CDR2 SYDVKM.

This chain joins TRBV28 and TRBJ1-2; the match to TRBD1 covers 8 bases. The sequencing input was blood. This TCR came from a young woman with Graves' hyperthyroidism. CDR3 in DNA: TGTGCCAGCATCGACCAGGGGGCCGTCAACTATGGCTACACCTTC. The encoded protein is CASIDQGAVNYGYTF.